Following are 17 T cell receptor beta chains from one sample sequenced in a study of blood T cells in healthy people across ages. Next came a second PCR, run for about 7 to 12 cycles, which used a sample-barcoded 5' primer along with a J-beta primer mix. TCRdb reprocessed the 5' RACE reads via MiXCR and lists one record per CDR3 protein. Among about 760,000 distinct CDR3 sequences listed, more than 50% were seen once. The sequenced sample was blood. Source of these receptors: a man in his forties or fifties in good health.

This clonotype has a handful of counts. V usage is TRBV5-1 and J usage is TRBJ1-4; 8 bases fit TRBD1. Looked up from germline, CDR1 is SGHRS and CDR2 is YFSETQ. J was trimmed by 4 bases and V by 4 bases; bases with no gene match: 3. The CDR3 spans 14 residues. CDR3 sequence (DNA): TGCGCCAGCAGCCAGGGGGCTCATAATGAAAAACTGTTTTTT. Translation: CASSQGAHNEKLFF.

This clonotype was seen a few times. The chain couples TRBV28 to TRBJ1-2; D is unclear. Germline-derived CDR1 and CDR2 are MDHEN and SYDVKM. Trimming shortened V by 5 bases and J by 1 base, and 5 bases separated the two germline ends. The CDR3 is 12 amino acids. The CDR3 DNA is TGTGCCAGCAGTGGAAATAACTATGGCTACACCTTC. It is translated as CASSGNNYGYTF.

This chain joins TRBV19 and TRBJ2-5, with D possibly TRBD2 on 6 matching bases. The J call may be mistaken, given a closer DNA end match to TRBJ2-4. The CDR3 contains 14 residues. CDR1 LNHDA and CDR2 SQIVND come from the germline V gene (reference sequence). CDR3 DNA: TGTGCCAGTAGTATCGGGACTTCGAAAAACATTCAGTACTTC. Protein sequence: CASSIGTSKNIQYF.

The chain carries TRBV2 and TRBJ2-5; possible D gene TRBD2, 6 bases. CDR3 size: 12 residues. The germline V gene encodes CDR1 SNHLY and CDR2 FYNNEI. Trimming shortened V by 6 bases and J by 5 bases, and 10 bases separated the two germline ends. The CDR3 protein is CASRPLAETQYF. As DNA, the CDR3 is TGTGCCAGCAGACCCCTAGCGGAGACCCAGTACTTC.

The V call is TRBV12-3 or TRBV12-4, the J call TRBJ2-3; D ambiguous. The CDR3 is 15 residues long. Between the trimmed V and J ends, which lost 7 bases and 4 bases, there was a span of 18 bases. CDR3 coding DNA: TGTGCCAGCACCCGCGGACGGATGAACGCAGATACGCAGTATTTT. Its protein product is CASTRGRMNADTQYF.

The gene calls are TRBV20-1 and TRBJ2-5, with D possibly being TRBD2 (7 bases). There are 14 residues in the CDR3. The V gene's germline CDR1 is DFQATT and CDR2 SNEGSKA (reference sequence). The V end was cut by 6 bases, the J end by 1 base, with 15 bases between. The CDR3 protein is CSAPKGGTQETQYF. The CDR3 DNA sequence: TGCAGTGCCCCAAAGGGGGGGACCCAAGAGACCCAGTACTTC.

The chain employs TRBV20-1 and TRBJ2-3; no firm D call. The CDR3 is made up of 14 amino acids. Looked up from germline, CDR1 is DFQATT and CDR2 is SNEGSKA (reference sequence). Between the trimmed V and J ends, which lost 6 bases and 0 bases, there was a span of 13 bases. The CDR3 region is CSATLFGSTDTQYF. The CDR3 nucleotides read TGCAGTGCCACCTTGTTCGGGAGCACAGATACGCAGTATTTT.

Only a few counts were recorded for this clonotype. The chain couples TRBV29-1 to TRBJ2-7; D is possibly TRBD2 (5 bases). Trimming removed 5 bases at V and 1 base at J, with 15 bases between. Germline V CDR1 and CDR2: SQVTM, ANQGSEA. CDR3 size: 14 residues. For the CDR3, the DNA is TGCAGCGTTATGAAGGGAGATCCGTCCTACGAGCAGTACTTC. Its protein product is CSVMKGDPSYEQYF.

This clonotype was seen a few times. V usage is TRBV7-2 and J usage is TRBJ2-5; D remains ambiguous. Germline values: CDR1 SGHTA, CDR2 FQGNSA. Trimming stripped 4 bases from V and 5 bases from J, with 5 bases between. The CDR3 has 11 amino acids. Written as DNA, the CDR3 is TGTGCCAGCAGCTGGGTGGAGACCCAGTACTTC. This codes for CASSWVETQYF. The variable domain in full, with the rest retrieved from reference TRBV7-2 and TRBJ2-5, is GAGVSQSPSNKVTEKGKDVELRCDPISGHTALYWYRQSLGQGLEFLIYFQGNSAPDKSGLPSDRFSAERTGGSVSTLTIQRTQQEDSAVYLCASSWVETQYFGPGTRLLVL.

The genes are TRBV5-1 and TRBJ1-2; the D is unclear. The CDR3 sequence is 14 residues long. Germline V gene sequence: CDR1 SGHRS, CDR2 YFSETQ. V lost 3 bases to trimming and J lost 8 bases, with 17 bases between them. The CDR3 nucleotides read TGCGCCAGCAGCTCGAATGCGGGGTATGGAGGCTACACCTTC. Translation gives CASSSNAGYGGYTF.

V usage is TRBV6-5 and J usage is TRBJ2-4; 8 bases agree with TRBD1. Judging by the DNA end, TRBJ2-7 fits better; the J call may be wrong. The germline gives CDR1 MNHEY, CDR2 SVGAGI. The CDR3 is 14 residues long. CDR3 in DNA: TGTGCCAGCAGTTACACCCCAGGGGGCCACGAGCAGTACTTC. This sequence encodes CASSYTPGGHEQYF.

The V and J genes are TRBV3-1 and TRBJ1-2; no clear D. The CDR3 is made up of 13 amino acids. Germline V lookup: CDR1 LGHDT, CDR2 YNNKEL (reference sequence). V lost 1 base to trimming and J lost 6 bases, with 9 bases between them. This CDR3 is CASSQVRQNGYTF. CDR3 DNA: TGTGCCAGCAGCCAAGTCCGTCAGAATGGCTACACCTTC.

V and J are TRBV6-2 or TRBV6-3 and TRBJ2-4; the D gene is possibly TRBD1 (6 bases). The germline V gene has CDR1 MNHEY and CDR2 SVGEGT. The CDR3 covers 14 residues. V lost 0 bases and J 13 bases, leaving 16 bases between the germline ends. The CDR3 nucleotides are TGTGCCAGCAGTTACTCCGGGACAAGTAACGCGCAGTACTTC. As protein: CASSYSGTSNAQYF.

Remarks on this clonotype: The junction differs from germline at one of its ends, possibly a read error. The chain couples TRBV4-1 to TRBJ2-3; D may be TRBD1 (5 bases). This CDR3 spans 13 amino acids. The V gene's germline CDR1 is MGHRA and CDR2 YSYEKL. Written as DNA, the CDR3 is TGCGCCAGCAGCCAGAGAACAACAGGTACGCAGTATTTT. It is translated as CASSQRTTGTQYF.

The chain carries TRBV4-3 and TRBJ2-7; 7 bases agree with TRBD1. This CDR3 spans 19 amino acids. Per germline, CDR1 LGHNA and CDR2 YSLEER. The V segment lost 1 base and the J segment 4 bases; nucleotides outside the gene matches: 19. The CDR3 here is CASSQGTRQRWDRSYEQYF. CDR3 DNA sequence: TGCGCCAGCAGCCAAGGAACCAGACAGAGGTGGGACAGAAGTTACGAGCAGTACTTC.

The CDR3 is CSILTTGQGSYNEQFF. The CDR3 bases are TGCAGTATCCTTACTACGGGACAGGGGTCCTACAATGAGCAGTTCTTC. J is TRBJ2-1 and V is TRBV20-1; 10 nucleotides line up with TRBD1. With 8 bases clipped from V and 1 base from J, the junction kept 11 bases outside the gene matches. Germline CDR1 reads DFQATT; CDR2 reads SNEGSKA (reference sequence). This CDR3 contains 16 residues.

The gene calls are TRBV28 and TRBJ1-2; tentatively, D is TRBD1 (5 bases). The CDR3 contains 12 residues. Germline V gene data show CDR1 as MDHEN and CDR2 as SYDVKM. The V end lost 5 bases, the J end lost 8 bases, and 12 bases lay between the germline ends. CDR3 sequence: CASSIGRGGYTF. The CDR3 DNA is TGTGCCAGCAGTATAGGGAGGGGAGGCTACACCTTC.